This TCR beta chain was identified during a study of T cell changes during pregnancy in multiple sclerosis. Only in-frame clones appear in the TCRdb table, and some are missing; sequencing was by immunoSEQ multiplex PCR. The sample shows 30,000 to 45,000 clones, 80% to 95% of them seen only once. With 5 bases clipped from V and 0 bases from J, the junction kept 2 bases outside the gene matches. This CDR3 is built from 14 residues. Germline V gene sequence: CDR1 MNHNS, CDR2 SASEGT. Specimen: PBMCs (not recorded whether the cells were cultured). V and J are TRBV6-1 and TRBJ1-1; the match to TRBD1 covers 8 bases. The sequence derives from a female donor with multiple sclerosis, enrolled in a pregnancy study. DNA of the CDR3: TGTGCCAGCAGTACGGGACAGGTGAACACTGAAGCTTTCTTT. This codes for CASSTGQVNTEAFF.